A selection of T cell receptor beta chains follows, all from one sample in a study of response to subunit inactivated influenza vaccine. TCRdb passed the RT-PCR reads through MiXCR, listing each CDR3 protein once. The sample gives about 700,000 distinct CDR3 sequences, more than 15% of which show up once; more than 9% is in the top ten. The material sequenced was PBMCs from blood, taken 11 to 12 days after vaccination. The origin of the receptors is a man between 50 and 59 years old who received an inactivated influenza vaccine. CDR3s include the opening cysteine and the closing phenylalanine or tryptophan. A D gene is named only where the DNA matches it firmly. Size tells how often a clone was seen (once, few, many) or the class of an expanded clone, and some rows leave it out.

clone size | J gene | V gene | D gene | CDR3 DNA | CDR3 protein
NA | TRBJ1-5 | TRBV5-5 | NA | TGTGCCAGCAGCTCACGGGGTATCGATCAGCCCCAGCATTTT | CASSSRGIDQPQHF
few | TRBJ2-4 | TRBV12-3/TRBV12-4 | TRBD2 | TGTGCCAGCAGCACCATCTTAACTAGCGGGTTAGCCAAAAACATTCAGTACTTC | CASSTILTSGLAKNIQYF
NA | TRBJ1-3 | TRBV6-5 | NA | TGTGCCAGCAGTTACGGGCAGGGTTCCGGAAACACCATATATTTT | CASSYGQGSGNTIYF
NA | TRBJ2-2 | TRBV2 | NA | TGTGCCAGCAGTTCTAGCGCCCTCACCGGGGAGCTGTTTTTT | CASSSSALTGELFF
NA | TRBJ1-1 | TRBV7-2 | NA | TGTCCCAGCAACTTTCACACTGAAGCTTTCTTT | CPSNFHTEAFF
few | TRBJ2-7 | TRBV18 | NA | TGTGCCAGCTCACGAACAGGGAACGAGCAGTACTTC | CASSRTGNEQYF
NA | TRBJ2-3 | TRBV6-5 | NA | TGTGCCAGCAGTTACTCTTCCACCACAGATACGCAGTATTTT | CASSYSSTTDTQYF
NA | TRBJ2-1 | TRBV12-3/TRBV12-4 | TRBD1 | TGTGCCAGCAGTCTGACAGGGGACAGGGGGCCGGTGCAGTTCTTC | CASSLTGDRGPVQFF
many | TRBJ1-5 | TRBV12-3/TRBV12-4 | NA | TGTGCCAGCAAAAGAGCGGCAGTCAATCAGCCCCAGCATTTT | CASKRAAVNQPQHF
NA | TRBJ2-5 | TRBV6-2/TRBV6-3 | NA | TGTGCCAGCAGTTACTTTGGACAGACCCAGTACTTC | CASSYFGQTQYF
NA | TRBJ2-7 | TRBV11-1 | TRBD1 | TGTGCCAGCAGCTTCCGGGACAGGGCTTCCTACGAGCAGTACTTC | CASSFRDRASYEQYF
NA | TRBJ1-6 | TRBV5-1 | NA | TGCGCCAGCAGCTTGGGCCAGACCAGCTCCTATAATTCACCCCTCCACTTT | CASSLGQTSSYNSPLHF